This T cell receptor (beta chain) was sequenced during a study of identical twins. Broader study findings: Twin-shared out-of-frame alpha sequences were enriched for low generation probability. Beta out-of-frame twin sharing showed a weaker excess. Analyses based on zero insertions could be partly confounded by invariant MAIT and iNKT cells. Not following the same donors, the study drew its conclusions from cross-sectional statistical analysis.

Trimming cost V 0 bases and J 0 bases, with 9 bases left between them. Looked up from germline, CDR1 is KGHSH and CDR2 is LQKENI. The CDR3 is 16 amino acids. Concerning this clonotype: Its matching antigen is unknown.

TCRdb reprocessed the 5' RACE reads with MiXCR, giving one entry per CDR3 protein. In the table there are some 240,000 distinct CDR3 sequences, roughly 10% of which are singletons. This sequence originates from a man aged 50 or older in good health. This chain joins TRBV18 and TRBJ2-1, with no clear D. Sequencing was carried out using memory T cells sorted from blood. The CDR3 bases are TGTGCCAGCTCACCACCTCGCAAGCTCTCCTACAATGAGCAGTTCTTC. Translation: CASSPPRKLSYNEQFF.